The 24 T cell receptor beta chains listed next were all sequenced from one sample in a study of T cell repertoires in cytomegalovirus infection (dated by TCRdb to the late 2010s). The sequencing machine was an Illumina HiSeq 1500. TCRdb trimmed public reads at Q25 via fastp, called clones via MiXCR and kept in-frame beta chains. Each entry merges the rows of one CDR3 protein and shows their most common DNA and genes. The sample table contains roughly 250,000 distinct CDR3 sequences; only one count was recorded for roughly 20% of them. About 18% of the sample is held by the ten biggest clonotypes. The specimen sequenced was CD8+ T cells from PBMCs. The receptors derive from a human donor in good health (CMV status not recorded). Some clones in this sample may be carry-over from other donors' samples.

This clonotype was counted between two and nine times. This chain connects TRBV19 to TRBJ2-1, with D hard to call. The CDR3 runs to 12 residues. V was trimmed by 1 base and J by 6 bases, leaving 4 bases between them. Germline loops: CDR1 LNHDA, CDR2 SQIVND (reference sequence). CDR3 DNA sequence: TGTGCCAGTAGTATAGGTCGCAATGAGCAGTTCTTC. This gives the protein CASSIGRNEQFF.

The chain links TRBV7-8 to TRBJ2-1; perhaps TRBD1 as D (7 bases). The germline CDR1 and CDR2 sequences are SGHVS and FQNEAQ. The CDR3 extends over 17 amino acids. The V end was cut by 4 bases, the J end by 0 bases, with 16 bases between. CDR3 loop: CASSSGGTKFSYNEQFF. The CDR3 DNA reads TGTGCCAGCAGCTCAGGGGGGACGAAATTCTCCTACAATGAGCAGTTCTTC.

This clonotype was found a few times. This chain connects TRBV14 to TRBJ1-3; 9 bases map to TRBD1. The CDR3 covers 17 residues. V gave up 3 bases and J gave up 2 bases; unmatched junction bases: 8. CDR1 is SGHDN and CDR2 is FVKESK in the germline V gene. CDR3 nucleotide sequence: TGTGCCAGCAGCCATCTTCCGGACAGGGGAACTGGAAACACCATATATTTT. Translation gives CASSHLPDRGTGNTIYF.

This clonotype came up many times. The rearrangement uses TRBV7-2 and TRBJ2-7, with 10 bases identical to TRBD2. J was trimmed by 1 base and V by 4 bases; bases with no gene match: 4. The CDR3 extends over 15 amino acids. The germline V gene has CDR1 SGHTA and CDR2 FQGNSA. CDR3 nucleotide sequence: TGTGCCAGCAGCTACACTAGCGGGGAGTCCTACGAGCAGTACTTC. Translation: CASSYTSGESYEQYF.

The chain couples TRBV5-1 to TRBJ1-1, with D perhaps matching TRBD1 (6 bases). V lost 3 bases and J lost 5, with 11 bases in between. Germline V gene data show CDR1 as SGHRS and CDR2 as YFSETQ. The CDR3 covers 13 residues. For the CDR3, the DNA is TGCGCCAGCAGCTCAGGGACATGGACTGAAGCTTTCTTT. Encoded protein: CASSSGTWTEAFF.

The chain links TRBV4-2 to TRBJ1-5, with D uncertain. The germline V and J ends were trimmed by 4 bases and 0 bases, with 13 bases remaining between them. The CDR3 loop spans 16 amino acids. The V gene's germline CDR1 is LGHNA and CDR2 YNFKEQ. The DNA of the CDR3 is TGTGCCAGCAGCCTTAACGGAGACTATAGCAATCAGCCCCAGCATTTT. Its translation: CASSLNGDYSNQPQHF.

In its sample, this clonotype was seen a few times. The J gene is TRBJ1-2, the V gene TRBV6-6; D might be TRBD1 (6 bases). V lost 0 bases to trimming and J lost 6 bases, with 14 bases between them. Looked up from germline, CDR1 is MNHNY and CDR2 is SVGAGI (reference sequence). The CDR3 runs to 15 residues. CDR3 sequence: CASSYSIQTGNGYTF. The CDR3 DNA reads TGTGCCAGCAGTTACTCAATTCAAACAGGGAATGGCTACACCTTC.

This clonotype has just a few counts. The chain couples TRBV7-6 to TRBJ2-6, with 10 bases matching TRBD1. CDR3 length: 16 amino acids. Germline V lookup: CDR1 SGHVS, CDR2 FNYEAQ. The V segment lost 4 bases and the J segment 2 bases; nucleotides outside the gene matches: 2. The CDR3: CASSWDRGTGANVLTF. The CDR3 bases are TGTGCCAGCAGCTGGGACAGGGGCACTGGGGCCAACGTCCTGACTTTC.

This clonotype was observed at least ten times. This chain uses TRBV7-8 with TRBJ1-5; D might be TRBD1 (5 bases). The CDR3 length is 15 residues. V dropped 5 bases and J dropped 1 base, with 12 bases sitting between them. In germline, CDR1 is SGHVS, CDR2 FQNEAQ. This CDR3 reads CASSLDRNSNQPQHF. The CDR3 bases are TGTGCCAGCAGCCTCGACAGAAACAGCAATCAGCCCCAGCATTTT.

In this sample, this clonotype turned up many times. CDR3 coding DNA: TGTGCCAGCAGCCCAACGGACAGGGCCCCCGGCCGAGATACGCAGTATTTT. Translating it yields CASSPTDRAPGRDTQYF. The chain recombines TRBV11-2 with TRBJ2-3; 8 bases match TRBD1. Germline V gene data show CDR1 as SGHAT and CDR2 as FQNNGV. Losses at the gene ends were 5 bases for V and 5 bases for J; bases not matched to a gene: 15. This CDR3 is built from 17 residues. The full variable domain, with the rest looked up from reference TRBV11-2 and TRBJ2-3, is EAGVAQSPRYKIIEKRQSVAFWCNPISGHATLYWYQQILGQGPKLLIQFQNNGVVDDSQLPKDRFSAERLKGVDSTLKIQPAKLEDSAVYLCASSPTDRAPGRDTQYFGPGTRLTVL.

This clonotype was seen repeatedly, ten times or more. The V gene is TRBV28, the J gene TRBJ1-5, with a possible D match to TRBD1 (5 bases). Germline V CDR1 and CDR2: MDHEN, SYDVKM. The CDR3 consists of 16 residues. Trimming removed 6 bases at V and 3 bases at J, with 18 bases between. The CDR3 sequence is CASREFFGTLNQPQHF. In nucleotides, the CDR3 is TGTGCCAGCAGAGAATTCTTCGGGACCCTCAATCAGCCCCAGCATTTT.

This chain links TRBV2 with TRBJ2-1; 8 bases are shared with TRBD1. The V gene end was trimmed by 6 bases and the J gene end by 7 bases; junction bases not matched to a gene: 8. Looked up from germline, CDR1 is SNHLY and CDR2 is FYNNEI. The CDR3 spans 14 residues. The CDR3 reads CASRGTGTGNEQFF. DNA of the CDR3: TGTGCCAGCAGGGGGACAGGAACGGGAAATGAGCAGTTCTTC.

This clonotype has just a few counts. The V gene is TRBV14, the J gene TRBJ1-6, with D unclear. Germline CDR1 and CDR2: SGHDN and FVKESK. Trimming pared 2 bases from V and 10 bases from J, leaving 9 bases between. CDR3 size: 13 residues. The CDR3 DNA reads as TGTGCCAGCAGCCAAATGACCGGGTCACCCCTCCACTTT. Residues: CASSQMTGSPLHF.

This clonotype has at least ten counts. The chain has TRBV4-1 and TRBJ2-7; 8 bases line up with TRBD1. This CDR3 contains 15 residues. The J segment lost 1 base and the V segment lost 5 bases, leaving 7 bases of the junction unmatched. Looked up from germline, CDR1 is MGHRA and CDR2 is YSYEKL. DNA for the CDR3: TGCGCCAGCAGCTTCCGACAGGGGAAATCCTACGAGCAGTACTTC. Protein product: CASSFRQGKSYEQYF.

This clonotype has only a few counts. The gene calls are TRBV10-3 and TRBJ2-1, with TRBD2 matching over 7 bases. CDR1 ENHRY and CDR2 SYGVKD come from the germline V gene. The CDR3 totals 13 residues. Trimming removed 9 bases from V and 0 bases from J; junction bases left unmatched: 2. CDR3 DNA: TGTGCCATATGGACTAGCTCCTACAATGAGCAGTTCTTC. Protein: CAIWTSSYNEQFF.

In its sample, this clonotype was seen a few times. The chain joins TRBV5-6 to TRBJ1-6, with D unclear. This CDR3 comprises 14 residues. V dropped 0 bases and J dropped 10 bases, with 11 bases sitting between them. Germline CDR1 SGHDT, CDR2 YYEEEE. The CDR3 nucleotides are TGTGCCAGCAGCTTGGGTGGAGGGCTATCACCCCTCCACTTT. This codes for CASSLGGGLSPLHF.

This sequence joins TRBV12-3 or TRBV12-4 and TRBJ2-5; D might be TRBD1 (6 bases). The CDR3 length is 16 residues. Trimming shortened V by 1 base and J by 0 bases, and 12 bases separated the two germline ends. As DNA, the CDR3 is TGTGCCAGCAGTTTAGGACAGGAGCCGTACCAAGAGACCCAGTACTTC. Encoded protein: CASSLGQEPYQETQYF.

This clonotype came up many times. This sequence joins TRBV7-6 and TRBJ2-1; 12 bases agree with TRBD1. Germline CDR1 SGHVS, CDR2 FNYEAQ. The CDR3 covers 19 residues. Trimming took 5 bases from V and 4 from J; bases not matched to a gene: 15. The CDR3 here is CASSNSGTGGAGPYNEQFF. The CDR3 DNA reads as TGTGCCAGCAGCAATTCCGGGACAGGGGGCGCGGGGCCTTACAATGAGCAGTTCTTC.

This chain joins TRBV29-1 and TRBJ1-1, with unresolved D. This CDR3 is built from 12 residues. The V end was cut by 0 bases, the J end by 6 bases, with 8 bases between. Germline CDR1 and CDR2: SQVTM and ANQGSEA. CDR3 amino acids: CSVEESGAEAFF. In DNA form, the CDR3 reads TGCAGCGTTGAAGAATCGGGCGCTGAAGCTTTCTTT.

This clonotype came up many times. The rearrangement links TRBV28 to TRBJ2-7; TRBD1 matches at 9 bases. In germline, CDR1 is MDHEN, CDR2 SYDVKM. V gave up 5 bases and J gave up 5 bases; unmatched junction bases: 4. The CDR3 sequence is 13 residues long. CDR3 sequence: CASSGTGLDEQYF. The CDR3 DNA follows: TGTGCCAGCAGTGGGACAGGGCTCGACGAGCAGTACTTC.

The chain combines TRBV12-3 or TRBV12-4 with TRBJ1-5; possible D gene TRBD1, 5 bases. Deletions cut 3 bases from V and 4 bases from J, with 10 bases between. The CDR3 is made up of 14 amino acids. CDR3 coding DNA: TGTGCCAGCAGTTTGTGGGGGGTAAATCAGCCCCAGCATTTT. Amino acid sequence: CASSLWGVNQPQHF.

This clonotype was observed a few times. In DNA form, the CDR3 reads TGTGCCAGCAGCTTGGGTCCAGCGTGGGAGAACACTGAAGCTTTCTTT. Its protein is CASSLGPAWENTEAFF. The rearrangement links TRBV7-9 to TRBJ1-1, with D unclear. The germline V gene encodes CDR1 SEHNR and CDR2 FQNEAQ (reference sequence). The ends were cut back, 3 bases at V and 1 base at J, with 15 bases in the middle. The CDR3 totals 16 residues.

This clonotype has only a few counts. The J gene is TRBJ2-7, the V gene TRBV19, with TRBD2 as a possible D gene (7 bases). The germline V gene has CDR1 LNHDA and CDR2 SQIVND (reference sequence). This CDR3 spans 14 amino acids. Trimming took 6 bases from V and 5 from J, leaving 17 bases between them. The CDR3 DNA sequence: TGTGCCAGTAGCGCCTCGGGGGGCAGGGACGAGCAGTACTTC. It is translated as CASSASGGRDEQYF. Drawing the rest from reference TRBV19 and TRBJ2-7, the complete variable domain is DGGITQSPKYLFRKEGQNVTLSCEQNLNHDAMYWYRQDPGQGLRLIYYSQIVNDFQKGDIAEGYSVSREKKESFPLTVTSAQKNPTAFYLCASSASGGRDEQYFGPGTRLTVT.

The chain has TRBV29-1 and TRBJ2-2; 9 positions match TRBD1. The CDR3 loop spans 14 amino acids. Trimming took 6 bases from V and 7 from J; bases not matched to a gene: 9. CDR1 and CDR2 (germline): SQVTM, ANQGSEA. CDR3 sequence reads: CSVRDRALFGELFF. CDR3 nucleotide sequence: TGCAGCGTGCGGGACAGGGCTTTATTCGGGGAGCTGTTTTTT.